These 30 T cell receptor beta chains were all obtained from the same sample, sequenced in a study of T cell repertoires in cytomegalovirus infection. Each CDR3 protein is one row after TCRdb ran MiXCR on the reads. The top ten clones hold 31% of a sample with more than 150,000 distinct CDR3 sequences, 28% of them seen once. Material for sequencing was PBMCs. These receptors were taken from a human donor in good health (CMV status not recorded). Some clones in this sample may be carry-over from other donors' samples.

Turning to this clonotype: At one of its ends the junction is not consistent with the germline gene, which may arise from a read error. The chain couples TRBV3-1 to TRBJ1-3, with no clear D. The CDR3 is made up of 15 amino acids. Germline CDR1 reads LGHDT; CDR2 reads YNNKEL (reference sequence). The CDR3 loop reads CASSPGRISGNSIYF. CDR3 nucleotides: TGTGCCAGCAGCCCAGGCCGGATCTCTGGAAACTCCATATATTTT.

The chain couples TRBV2 to TRBJ1-5; TRBD1 matches 7 bases. Germline CDR1 reads SNHLY; CDR2 reads FYNNEI. The trim removed 6 bases at V and 0 bases at J, leaving 2 bases unmatched. The CDR3 has 14 amino acids. This CDR3 is CASRGQYSNQPQHF. The DNA for the CDR3 is TGTGCCAGCAGGGGACAGTATAGCAATCAGCCCCAGCATTTT.

This clonotype was detected many times. This chain links TRBV7-8 with TRBJ2-3; 10 nucleotides line up with TRBD2. Germline V gene data show CDR1 as SGHVS and CDR2 as FQNEAQ. The J segment lost 4 bases and the V segment lost 1 base, leaving 11 bases of the junction unmatched. The CDR3 consists of 18 residues. CDR3 in amino acids: CASSLGSGGALDSDTQYF. CDR3 sequence (DNA): TGTGCCAGCAGCTTAGGGAGCGGGGGGGCTCTTGACTCAGATACGCAGTATTTT.

This clonotype was detected many times. The V and J genes are TRBV7-2 and TRBJ2-7; TRBD1 is a possible D gene (5 bases). This CDR3 contains 14 residues. Deletions cut 5 bases from V and 7 bases from J, with 18 bases between. CDR1 SGHTA and CDR2 FQGNSA come from the germline V gene. This chain's CDR3 is CASSAQGPFTEQYF. CDR3 bases: TGTGCCAGCAGCGCGCAGGGCCCCTTTACGGAGCAGTACTTC.

Only a few counts were recorded for this clonotype. This rearrangement joins TRBV12-3 or TRBV12-4 to TRBJ1-1; possibly TRBD1 for D (6 bases). The CDR3 consists of 15 residues. With 3 bases removed from V and 5 bases from J, the gap between germline ends came to 16 bases. This CDR3 reads CASSFRGGPDTEAFF. Written as DNA, the CDR3 is TGTGCCAGCAGTTTTCGAGGGGGTCCTGATACTGAAGCTTTCTTT.

This clonotype has ten or more counts. The gene calls are TRBV7-2 and TRBJ1-1, with 9 bases matching TRBD1. V was clipped by 5 bases and J by 5 bases; unmatched bases: 6. In germline, CDR1 is SGHTA, CDR2 FQGNSA. This CDR3 spans 14 amino acids. CDR3 sequence: CASSLGTGSTEAFF. The CDR3, as DNA: TGTGCCAGCAGCCTGGGGACAGGGAGTACTGAAGCTTTCTTT.

This clonotype showed up just a few times. The chain employs TRBV20-1 and TRBJ2-3; no definite D call. CDR1 is DFQATT, CDR2 SNEGSKA, per germline (reference sequence). CDR3 length: 13 residues. Trimming pared 0 bases from V and 2 bases from J, leaving 6 bases between. CDR3 sequence: CSARDSVTDTQYF. CDR3 bases: TGCAGTGCTAGAGACAGCGTCACAGATACGCAGTATTTT.

V is TRBV12-3 or TRBV12-4 and J is TRBJ2-3; 11 bases line up with TRBD2. The CDR3 loop spans 17 amino acids. Trimming took 5 bases from V and 4 from J; bases not matched to a gene: 11. The CDR3 protein is CASSPLAGGRIPDTQYF. As DNA, the CDR3 is TGTGCCAGCAGTCCGCTAGCGGGGGGCCGGATTCCAGATACGCAGTATTTT.

This clonotype showed up many times. The chain combines TRBV7-2 with TRBJ1-2; D remains unclear. Trimming removed 0 bases from V and 4 bases from J, with 9 bases in between. In germline, CDR1 is SGHTA, CDR2 FQGNSA. CDR3 length: 14 residues. The CDR3 sequence: CASSLAWTTYGYTF. Written as DNA, the CDR3 is TGTGCCAGCAGCTTAGCGTGGACGACCTATGGCTACACCTTC.

The V and J genes are TRBV9 and TRBJ1-1; D perhaps matches TRBD1 (6 bases). V gave up 5 bases and J gave up 5 bases, with 16 bases separating them. Germline CDR1 is SGDLS and CDR2 is YYNGEE. The CDR3 sequence is 14 residues long. The CDR3 loop reads CASSPSWTDTEAFF. As DNA, the CDR3 is TGTGCCAGCAGTCCTTCGTGGACAGATACTGAAGCTTTCTTT.

There are a few counts of this clonotype. The V and J genes are TRBV7-2 and TRBJ2-1; 8 bases line up with TRBD1. Germline lookup yields CDR1 SGHTA and CDR2 FQGNSA. The trim removed 2 bases at V and 6 bases at J, leaving 3 bases unmatched. This CDR3 comprises 14 residues. CDR3 sequence reads: CASSLYGQGNEQFF. The DNA for the CDR3 is TGTGCCAGCAGCTTATACGGACAGGGCAATGAGCAGTTCTTC.

A few counts support this clonotype. The V call is TRBV7-2, the J call TRBJ1-6; D gene unclear. The germline V gene encodes CDR1 SGHTA and CDR2 FQGNSA. This CDR3 has 15 residues. Trimming cost V 8 bases and J 0 bases, with 11 bases left between them. CDR3 amino acids: CASGLMSSYNSPLHF. CDR3 sequence (DNA): TGTGCCAGCGGCCTAATGAGCTCCTATAATTCACCCCTCCACTTT.

The genes are TRBV28 and TRBJ2-7, with no clear D. This CDR3 is 11 amino acids long. V was trimmed by 6 bases and J by 5 bases, leaving 8 bases between them. Germline V gene data show CDR1 as MDHEN and CDR2 as SYDVKM. The DNA for the CDR3 is TGTGCCAGCAGGACGGAGAACGAGCAGTACTTC. Translated, it gives CASRTENEQYF.

This clonotype was recorded a few times. The V and J genes are TRBV5-5 and TRBJ2-3; a weak D match, TRBD1 (6 bases). CDR3 length: 15 residues. The germline V and J ends were trimmed by 3 bases and 1 base, with 12 bases remaining between them. Germline CDR1 reads SGHKS; CDR2 reads YYEKEE (reference sequence). CDR3: CASSSWDTRTDTQYF. The CDR3 nucleotides read TGTGCCAGCAGCTCCTGGGACACCCGCACAGATACGCAGTATTTT.

The chain combines TRBV11-2 with TRBJ2-5; unclear D gene. Germline V gene sequence: CDR1 SGHAT, CDR2 FQNNGV. The CDR3 contains 13 residues. V was cut by 3 bases and J by 7 bases, with 12 bases left in between. CDR3 sequence reads: CASSLGELGTQYF. The CDR3 DNA reads as TGTGCCAGCAGCTTGGGCGAGTTAGGGACCCAGTACTTC.

The genes are TRBV5-1 and TRBJ1-3; D ambiguous. This CDR3 has 13 amino acids. Germline CDR1 SGHRS, CDR2 YFSETQ. The V and J ends lost 3 bases and 6 bases respectively, with 10 bases between them. For the CDR3, the DNA is TGCGCCAGCAGCTCGGACCTTGAAAACACCATATATTTT. Translating it yields CASSSDLENTIYF.

A single count supports this clonotype. Just one base apart from a much larger clone, this may be a read error. V and J are TRBV12-3 or TRBV12-4 and TRBJ2-7; 10 bases align to TRBD2. This CDR3 has 15 amino acids. Here the CDR3 DNA reads TGTGCCCGCAGCCTGAGCGGGGGGGCGACCTACGAGCAGTACTTC. Residues: CARSLSGGATYEQYF.

The V and J genes are TRBV5-1 and TRBJ2-2, with 8 bases fitting TRBD1. The CDR3 covers 15 residues. Unmatched junction bases numbered 9, after V lost 2 bases and J lost 9 bases. The V gene's germline CDR1 is SGHRS and CDR2 YFSETQ. CDR3 sequence (DNA): TGCGCCAGCAGCTTCGCCGGGACAGGCCGGAGGGAGCTGTTTTTT. This sequence encodes CASSFAGTGRRELFF.

The chain employs TRBV7-4 and TRBJ2-1; TRBD1 might be the D (6 bases). CDR3 length: 16 amino acids. Germline CDR1 is SGHVT and CDR2 is SQSDAQ. V was pared by 5 bases and J by 4 bases, with 18 bases between. CDR3 coding DNA: TGTGCCAGCAGCCCGGGACAAACGAAAGGATACAATGAGCAGTTCTTC. Protein: CASSPGQTKGYNEQFF.

This clonotype was found a few times. This rearrangement joins TRBV29-1 to TRBJ2-7, with a tentative D call TRBD1 (5 bases). The CDR3 sequence is 11 residues long. CDR1 and CDR2 (germline): SQVTM, ANQGSEA. Trimming cost V 1 base and J 9 bases, with 10 bases left between them. CDR3 amino acids: CSVEGGQGQYF. The CDR3 nucleotides are TGCAGCGTTGAAGGGGGCCAGGGGCAGTACTTC.

Notes on this clonotype: One end of the junction does not line up with germline, which may come from a read error. The CDR3 DNA reads TGTGCCCGCAGTTACTCGCAGGGGGCGATTGGTCAGCCCCAGCATTTT. Its translation: CARSYSQGAIGQPQHF. J is TRBJ1-5 and V is TRBV6-2 or TRBV6-3; 8 bases align to TRBD1. The CDR3 consists of 16 residues. Per germline, CDR1 MNHEY and CDR2 SVGEGT.

A single count supports this clonotype. V gene TRBV9 combines with J gene TRBJ2-1; maybe TRBD1 (6 bases). Germline V lookup: CDR1 SGDLS, CDR2 YYNGEE. The V gene lost 3 bases and the J gene lost 7 bases, with 17 bases spanning the gap. The CDR3 covers 15 residues. The CDR3 DNA reads as TGTGCCAGCAGCGCCCTAGGACTCAGGGGTAATGAGCAGTTCTTC. It encodes CASSALGLRGNEQFF.

This chain joins TRBV6-2 or TRBV6-3 and TRBJ2-7; D is unclear. The CDR3 runs to 16 residues. Germline lookup yields CDR1 MNHEY and CDR2 SVGEGT. V lost 0 bases, J lost 1 base, and 13 bases lay in between. Here the CDR3 reads CASSYSKGTSSYEQYF. CDR3 bases: TGTGCCAGCAGTTACTCGAAAGGCACCTCGTCCTACGAGCAGTACTTC.

The CDR3 sequence is CSASVGGGPIEAFF. The CDR3 DNA is TGCAGTGCTAGTGTCGGCGGGGGACCAATCGAAGCTTTCTTT. The chain employs TRBV20-1 and TRBJ1-1; TRBD1 might be the D (5 bases). V lost 3 bases, J lost 8 bases, and 19 bases lay in between. This CDR3 spans 14 amino acids. Germline V lookup: CDR1 DFQATT, CDR2 SNEGSKA (reference sequence).

This clonotype was counted a few times. This chain connects TRBV28 to TRBJ1-5; the D is unclear. CDR3 length: 14 residues. The V end was cut by 2 bases, the J end by 3 bases, with 8 bases between. Germline values: CDR1 MDHEN, CDR2 SYDVKM. CDR3 in DNA: TGTGCCAGCAGTTTAAGGCGGCTCAATCAGCCCCAGCATTTT. Protein: CASSLRRLNQPQHF.

The gene calls are TRBV19 and TRBJ1-2; TRBD1 agrees at 8 bases. Germline trimming cut 4 bases from V and 5 bases from J; bases unmatched to any gene: 15. Germline values: CDR1 LNHDA, CDR2 SQIVND (reference sequence). CDR3 length equals 17 residues. The CDR3 DNA follows: TGTGCCAGTAGTACGGACAGGGCCATCTCCGAAGGGTATGGCTACACCTTC. Translation gives CASSTDRAISEGYGYTF.

This clonotype has more than one count but fewer than ten. The genes are TRBV6-6 and TRBJ2-4, with a weak D call TRBD1 (5 bases). The V gene's germline CDR1 is MNHNY and CDR2 SVGAGI (reference sequence). Trimming removed 2 bases at V and 0 bases at J, with 17 bases between. The CDR3 runs to 18 residues. For the CDR3, the DNA is TGTGCCAGCAGTTACCCCCCCGGACAAAAACTAGCCAAAAACATTCAGTACTTC. Its protein is CASSYPPGQKLAKNIQYF.

The V call is TRBV19, the J call TRBJ2-1, with D perhaps given as TRBD1 or TRBD2 (6 bases each). CDR3 length: 16 residues. Trimming cost V 2 bases and J 0 bases, with 11 bases left between them. The V gene's germline CDR1 is LNHDA and CDR2 SQIVND (reference sequence). The CDR3 nucleotides are TGTGCCAGTAGTATAAAGACGGGGGCCTCCTACAATGAGCAGTTCTTC. Translated: CASSIKTGASYNEQFF. Looking up the rest from reference TRBV19 and TRBJ2-1 gives the full variable domain: DGGITQSPKYLFRKEGQNVTLSCEQNLNHDAMYWYRQDPGQGLRLIYYSQIVNDFQKGDIAEGYSVSREKKESFPLTVTSAQKNPTAFYLCASSIKTGASYNEQFFGPGTRLTVL.

This clonotype was detected many times. V and J are TRBV7-9 and TRBJ2-7; D unresolved. With 3 bases removed from V and 5 bases from J, the gap between germline ends came to 20 bases. From germline, CDR1 is SEHNR and CDR2 FQNEAQ (reference sequence). The CDR3 loop spans 16 amino acids. The CDR3 bases are TGTGCCAGCAGCTTGGAAATAGACGCAGCTAAGAACGAGCAGTACTTC. This translates into CASSLEIDAAKNEQYF.

The sample holds a few counts of this clonotype. This chain links TRBV7-8 with TRBJ2-5, with TRBD2 matching 7 bases. Germline V CDR1 and CDR2: SGHVS, FQNEAQ. This CDR3 has 19 residues. With 5 bases clipped from V and 2 bases from J, the junction kept 20 bases outside the gene matches. The CDR3 bases are TGTGCCAGCAGCCAAATTCCGGGAGGTACCCTAATCGGGCAAGAGACCCAGTACTTC. It codes for CASSQIPGGTLIGQETQYF.